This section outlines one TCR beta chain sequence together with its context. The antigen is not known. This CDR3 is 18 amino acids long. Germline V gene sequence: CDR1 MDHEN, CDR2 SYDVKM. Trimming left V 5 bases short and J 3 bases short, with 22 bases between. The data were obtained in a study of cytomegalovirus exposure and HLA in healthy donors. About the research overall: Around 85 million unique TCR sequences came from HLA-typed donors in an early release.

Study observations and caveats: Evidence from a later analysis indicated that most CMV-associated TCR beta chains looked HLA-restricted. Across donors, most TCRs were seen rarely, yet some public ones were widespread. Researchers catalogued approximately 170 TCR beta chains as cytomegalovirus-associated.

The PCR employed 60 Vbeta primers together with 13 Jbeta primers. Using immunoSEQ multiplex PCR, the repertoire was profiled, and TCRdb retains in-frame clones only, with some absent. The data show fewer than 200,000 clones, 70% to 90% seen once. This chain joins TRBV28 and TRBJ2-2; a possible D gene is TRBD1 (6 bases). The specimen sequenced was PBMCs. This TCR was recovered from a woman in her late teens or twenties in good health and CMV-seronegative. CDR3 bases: TGTGCCAGCAGTCCGCCTCATGGCAGGGGCAGTTACACCGGGGAGCTGTTTTTT. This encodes CASSPPHGRGSYTGELFF.